The 9 T cell receptor beta chains given below trace back to one sample, sequenced in a study of blood T cell repertoires in COVID-19 (dated by TCRdb to 2018 to 2021). Libraries were made using the immunoSEQ multiplex PCR assay. TCRdb took this table from immuneACCESS and kept in-frame rearrangements with V and J called. Such tables lack part of the clones; where checked against another copy, unresolved V genes explain under half of the gap, and the rest is unexplained. The sample records about 62,000 clones, around 88% of which are singletons. The ten largest clones add up to under 8% of the sample. Specimen: peripheral blood. The receptor set was obtained from a human donor in a cohort sampled during active COVID-19.

The rearrangement uses TRBV10-3 and TRBJ2-4, with TRBD2 matching over 7 bases. With 3 bases clipped from V and 9 bases from J, the junction kept 8 bases outside the gene matches. CDR1 and CDR2 from the germline V gene are ENHRY and SYGVKD. CDR3 length equals 14 residues. The CDR3 loop is CAISDGGGPGIQYF. The CDR3 DNA reads TGTGCCATCAGTGACGGGGGAGGGCCGGGCATTCAGTACTTC.

The chain has TRBV5-1 and TRBJ1-1; D perhaps matches TRBD1 (5 bases). The V gene lost 0 bases and the J gene lost 3 bases, with 12 bases spanning the gap. CDR3 size: 15 residues. CDR1 is SGHRS, CDR2 YFSETQ, per germline. This chain's CDR3 is CASSLAGLGDTEAFF. CDR3 nucleotides: TGCGCCAGCAGCTTGGCGGGACTGGGGGACACTGAAGCTTTCTTT.

The rearrangement uses TRBV10-2 and TRBJ2-5; a weak D match, TRBD1 (5 bases). V dropped 8 bases and J dropped 4 bases, with 20 bases sitting between them. The CDR3 runs to 15 residues. Germline V CDR1 and CDR2: WSHSY, SAAADI. In DNA form, the CDR3 reads TGCGCCAGCGTTTGGGCAGGGCCGTCCGGAGAGACCCAGTACTTC. This gives the protein CASVWAGPSGETQYF.

The V gene is TRBV18, the J gene TRBJ1-2; the D gene is possibly TRBD1 (5 bases). The length of the CDR3 is 15 residues. In germline, CDR1 is KGHSH, CDR2 LQKENI. The germline V and J ends were trimmed by 3 bases and 0 bases, with 11 bases remaining between them. The CDR3 here is CASSPSTEANYGYTF. DNA for the CDR3: TGTGCCAGCTCACCGTCGACAGAAGCTAACTATGGCTACACCTTC.

The chain carries TRBV18 and TRBJ1-1, with a tentative D call TRBD1 (5 bases). CDR3 length: 15 residues. Germline V gene lookup returns CDR1 KGHSH and CDR2 LQKENI. Trimming pared 1 base from V and 3 bases from J, leaving 12 bases between. In nucleotides, the CDR3 is TGTGCCAGCTCACCACGTGCGGGACGGGACACTGAAGCTTTCTTT. Protein: CASSPRAGRDTEAFF.

Here the CDR3 reads CASNLPGQGRDTIYF. In DNA form, the CDR3 reads TGTGCCAGCAATTTGCCGGGACAGGGGCGCGACACCATATATTTT. This chain joins TRBV7-9 and TRBJ1-3, with 10 bases aligning to TRBD1. V dropped 7 bases and J dropped 8; count of bases not matched to a gene: 11. Germline loops: CDR1 SEHNR, CDR2 FQNEAQ (reference sequence). This CDR3 has 15 residues.

J is TRBJ1-5 and V is TRBV2; D gene ambiguous. The CDR3 is 14 amino acids. Germline V gives CDR1 SNHLY, CDR2 FYNNEI. V gave up 2 bases and J gave up 7 bases, with 12 bases separating them. The CDR3 bases are TGTGCCAGCAGTGAACGGTCAACCCAACAGCCCCAGCATTTT. This translates into CASSERSTQQPQHF.

J is TRBJ1-1 and V is TRBV5-4, with unresolved D. This CDR3 comprises 15 residues. Per germline, CDR1 SGHNT and CDR2 YYREEE (reference sequence). V was cut by 1 base and J by 3 bases, with 13 bases left in between. The CDR3 nucleotides are TGTGCCAGCAGCTTGTTGTCAGGTTGGTACACTGAAGCTTTCTTT. The encoded protein is CASSLLSGWYTEAFF.

This clone has only one observation. The chain joins TRBV9 to TRBJ1-2, with D perhaps TRBD1 (6 bases). Germline V gene sequence: CDR1 SGDLS, CDR2 YYNGEE. This CDR3 has 13 amino acids. V lost 4 bases and J 2 bases, leaving 9 bases between the germline ends. CDR3 coding DNA: TGTGCCAGCAGCTTGGGACACAACTATGGCTACACCTTC. Amino acids: CASSLGHNYGYTF.